The 13 T cell receptor beta chains given below trace back to one sample, sequenced in a study of blood T cells in healthy people across ages (dated by TCRdb to the mid-2010s). Library creation used 5' RACE. A second roughly 7 to 11 cycle PCR used a sample-barcoded 5' primer and a J-beta primer mix. In TCRdb, the public reads were trimmed at Q25 with fastp and aligned with MiXCR, with productive beta chains retained. Duplicate CDR3 protein sequences are folded into a single record with the most common DNA and genes. Counted in this sample were approximately 2,000,000 distinct CDR3 sequences; 35% to 50% of them appeared once. The ten largest clonotypes hold under 30% of the sample. Sequencing was carried out using blood. The receptor set was obtained from a human donor in good health.

Comment on this clonotype: One end of the junction does not line up with germline, which may come from a read error. The gene calls are TRBV3-1 and TRBJ1-2, with unresolved D. The CDR3 is made up of 17 amino acids. The germline V gene encodes CDR1 LGHDT and CDR2 YNNKEL (reference sequence). The CDR3: CAGSQDLTQALYYGYTF. Here the CDR3 DNA reads TGTGCCGGCAGCCAAGATTTAACGCAAGCCCTGTACTATGGCTACACCTTC.

This chain links TRBV29-1 with TRBJ1-1; TRBD1 agrees at 9 bases. The CDR3 totals 13 residues. Losses at the gene ends were 4 bases for V and 5 bases for J; bases not matched to a gene: 5. Germline V gives CDR1 SQVTM, CDR2 ANQGSEA. The CDR3: CSVALTGGTEAFF. In DNA, the CDR3 is TGCAGCGTTGCCCTGACAGGGGGGACTGAAGCTTTCTTT.

This clonotype was counted between two and nine times. This sequence joins TRBV7-2 and TRBJ2-7, with 7 bases identical to TRBD1. Looked up from germline, CDR1 is SGHTA and CDR2 is FQGNSA. The CDR3 totals 14 residues. Losses at the gene ends were 1 base for V and 1 base for J; bases not matched to a gene: 1. The CDR3, as DNA: TGTGCCAGCAGCTTAGTGGGACAGTCCTACGAGCAGTACTTC. It yields the protein CASSLVGQSYEQYF.

The chain employs TRBV6-2 or TRBV6-3 and TRBJ1-1; D is uncertain. The CDR3 contains 11 residues. V was trimmed by 2 bases and J by 9 bases, leaving 7 bases between them. Germline CDR1 MNHEY, CDR2 SVGEGT. CDR3 sequence reads: CASSYGEKAFF. DNA of the CDR3: TGTGCCAGCAGTTACGGGGAAAAAGCTTTCTTT.

The J gene is TRBJ2-1, the V gene TRBV4-1; no firm D call. V lost 2 bases, J lost 14 bases, and 16 bases lay in between. The CDR3 sequence is 13 residues long. In germline, CDR1 is MGHRA, CDR2 YSYEKL. The CDR3 region is CASSQWVWSPEFF. Written as DNA, the CDR3 is TGCGCCAGCAGCCAATGGGTTTGGTCCCCTGAGTTCTTC.

The rearrangement links TRBV12-3 or TRBV12-4 to TRBJ1-2, with D possibly being TRBD1 (5 bases). The CDR3 extends over 15 amino acids. V lost 4 bases and J lost 3, with 15 bases in between. CDR3 nucleotides: TGTGCCAGCAGTTCGTACCGGGACGGATACTATGGCTACACCTTC. Translating it yields CASSSYRDGYYGYTF.

Only a few counts were recorded for this clonotype. The chain is built from TRBV9 and TRBJ1-6; D not certain. Germline assignment: CDR1 SGDLS and CDR2 YYNGEE. V dropped 3 bases and J dropped 9 bases, with 7 bases sitting between them. The CDR3 consists of 12 residues. CDR3 amino acids: CASSAFGSPLHF. As DNA, the CDR3 is TGTGCCAGCAGCGCCTTTGGTTCACCCCTCCACTTT.

The chain carries TRBV4-1 and TRBJ2-7, with unresolved D. CDR3 length equals 13 residues. CDR1 and CDR2 (germline): MGHRA, YSYEKL. V was clipped by 0 bases and J by 6 bases, with 9 bases between them. The CDR3 protein is CASSQEARSEQYF. CDR3 DNA sequence: TGCGCCAGCAGCCAAGAGGCTCGGAGCGAGCAGTACTTC.

This rearrangement joins TRBV20-1 to TRBJ1-4; no firm D call. The ends were cut back, 6 bases at V and 0 bases at J, with 14 bases in the middle. This CDR3 has 15 amino acids. CDR1 is DFQATT, CDR2 SNEGSKA, per germline (reference sequence). CDR3: CSAQARGTTNEKLFF. The CDR3 nucleotides read TGCAGTGCCCAGGCTCGGGGAACAACTAATGAAAAACTGTTTTTT.

This clonotype turned up a few times. The chain links TRBV4-1 to TRBJ2-7; D not certain. The V and J ends lost 8 bases and 3 bases respectively, with 23 bases between them. CDR1 is MGHRA and CDR2 is YSYEKL in the germline V gene. CDR3 size: 16 residues. DNA for the CDR3: TGCGCCAGCCCATGTGGTGGGGTGATTGGATTCTACGAGCAGTACTTC. Translating gives CASPCGGVIGFYEQYF.

This clonotype was counted once. This chain connects TRBV6-2 or TRBV6-3 to TRBJ2-1, with a tentative D call TRBD2 (5 bases). V gave up 6 bases and J gave up 0 bases, with 18 bases separating them. CDR1 is MNHEY, CDR2 SVGEGT, per germline. The CDR3 contains 17 residues. The CDR3 loop reads CASRSIERESSYNEQFF. The CDR3 region has the DNA TGTGCCAGCAGGAGCATTGAAAGGGAGAGCTCCTACAATGAGCAGTTCTTC.

The V gene is TRBV20-1, the J gene TRBJ1-4; the D gene is possibly TRBD1 (5 bases). Trimming shortened V by 5 bases and J by 8 bases, and 15 bases separated the two germline ends. This CDR3 region has 13 residues. CDR1 is DFQATT, CDR2 SNEGSKA, per germline (reference sequence). The CDR3 loop reads CSAGDGAREKLFF. The CDR3 coding sequence is TGCAGTGCTGGGGACGGGGCGAGGGAAAAACTGTTTTTT.

The chain carries TRBV7-9 and TRBJ2-3, with 9 positions matching TRBD2. Germline values: CDR1 SEHNR, CDR2 FQNEAQ (reference sequence). The CDR3 contains 14 residues. J gave up 2 bases and V 7 bases, and 4 bases lay outside the gene matches. CDR3 sequence (DNA): TGTGCCAGCATGGCGGGGGGGACCACAGATACGCAGTATTTT. This sequence encodes CASMAGGTTDTQYF.